This TCR beta chain was found in a study of blood T cell repertoires in COVID-19. Across the whole study: COVID-19 samples collected from the United States, Italy and Spain covered acute and convalescent phases. T cells, B-cell-depleted T cells, or PBMCs supplied cDNA or gDNA.

The CDR3 has 14 residues. The V gene lost 2 bases and the J gene lost 4 bases, with 6 bases spanning the gap. Germline V gene data show CDR1 as MNHEY and CDR2 as SVGAGI. The authors' processing: How many nucleated cells were present was estimated from reference gene primer amplification. TCRdb's copy holds only in-frame clones and misses some; the assay was immunoSEQ multiplex PCR. V and J calls and clone size are given by that table; D and trimming were obtained from the DNA. The table has over 100,000 clones, about 89% seen once; the top ten hold about 18%. The specimen was peripheral blood. The chain links TRBV6-5 to TRBJ1-6; D not resolved. This clonotype originated in a human donor with acute or convalescent COVID-19. The donor label of this sample is uncertain. This chain's CDR3 is CASSYRDYNSPLHF. The CDR3 region has the DNA TGTGCCAGCAGTTACAGAGATTATAATTCACCCCTCCACTTT.